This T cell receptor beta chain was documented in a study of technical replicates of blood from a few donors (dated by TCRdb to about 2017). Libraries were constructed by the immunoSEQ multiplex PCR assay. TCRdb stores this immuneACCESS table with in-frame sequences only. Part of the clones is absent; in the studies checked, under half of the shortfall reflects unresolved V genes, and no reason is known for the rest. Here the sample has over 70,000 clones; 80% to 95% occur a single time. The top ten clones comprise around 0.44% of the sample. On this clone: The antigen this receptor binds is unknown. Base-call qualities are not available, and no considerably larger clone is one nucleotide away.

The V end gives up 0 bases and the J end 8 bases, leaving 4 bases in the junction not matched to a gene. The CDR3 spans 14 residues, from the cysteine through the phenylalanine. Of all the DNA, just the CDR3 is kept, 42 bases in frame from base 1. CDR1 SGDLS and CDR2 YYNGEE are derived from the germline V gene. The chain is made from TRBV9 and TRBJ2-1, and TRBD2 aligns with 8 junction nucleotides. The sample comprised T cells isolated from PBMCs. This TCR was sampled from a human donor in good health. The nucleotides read TGTGCCAGCAGCGTAGTGCTAGCGGGTTATGAGCAGTTCTTC. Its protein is CASSVVLAGYEQFF.